Below, 6 T cell receptor beta chains from the same sample are listed, as sequenced in a study of CD8 T cells in Susac syndrome. After extraction with the RNeasy kit, roughly 0.5 to 1 ug of the RNA was reverse transcribed using random hexamers. TCRdb re-analysed the immunoSEQ multiplex PCR reads in MiXCR, keeping a single row per CDR3 protein. The sample records about 300,000 distinct CDR3 sequences, about 88% being singletons. The specimen was CD8+ T cells from PBMCs. The receptors stem from a human donor with multiple sclerosis.

This sequence joins TRBV28 and TRBJ2-7; perhaps TRBD1 as D (5 bases). CDR1 and CDR2 from the germline V gene are MDHEN and SYDVKM. The CDR3 is 13 amino acids. The ends were cut back, 7 bases at V and 3 bases at J, with 13 bases in the middle. The CDR3 sequence: CASTWGNFYEQYF. In nucleotides, the CDR3 is TGTGCCAGCACCTGGGGCAATTTCTACGAGCAGTACTTC.

V gene TRBV12-3 or TRBV12-4 combines with J gene TRBJ1-2, with 9 positions matching TRBD1. The V segment lost 3 bases and the J segment 8 bases; nucleotides outside the gene matches: 13. The CDR3 covers 16 residues. DNA for the CDR3: TGTGCCAGCAGTTTGTCCCCCGGGACAGGGTTGGAAGGCTACACCTTC. Encoded protein: CASSLSPGTGLEGYTF.

The chain links TRBV4-1 to TRBJ2-1; the D is unclear. The CDR3 extends over 15 amino acids. Germline assignment: CDR1 MGHRA and CDR2 YSYEKL. Deletions cut 1 base from V and 2 bases from J, with 9 bases between. The CDR3 loop is CASSQGLSTYNEQFF. The CDR3 DNA reads TGCGCCAGCAGCCAAGGGCTGTCCACCTACAATGAGCAGTTCTTC.

The CDR3: CASSYNTGGVGNTIYF. The CDR3 coding sequence is TGTGCCAGCAGTTACAACACGGGGGGCGTCGGAAACACCATATATTTT. V is TRBV6-5 and J is TRBJ1-3, with TRBD1 as a possible D gene (6 bases). Between the trimmed V and J ends, which lost 2 bases and 4 bases, there was a span of 15 bases. Germline CDR1 and CDR2: MNHEY and SVGAGI. This CDR3 has 16 residues.

The chain has TRBV20-1 and TRBJ2-7, with D perhaps being TRBD1 or TRBD2 (5 bases each). This CDR3 is 12 amino acids long. Trimming stripped 1 base from V and 7 bases from J, with 11 bases between. Germline V gives CDR1 DFQATT, CDR2 SNEGSKA (reference sequence). The CDR3 is CSARGVGEEQYF. CDR3 DNA: TGCAGTGCTAGAGGGGTAGGGGAGGAGCAGTACTTC.

The chain uses TRBV27 and TRBJ2-7; D is perhaps TRBD2 (6 bases). Looked up from germline, CDR1 is MNHEY and CDR2 is SMNVEV (reference sequence). The CDR3 runs 14 residues. Trimming shortened V by 8 bases and J by 2 bases, and 16 bases separated the two germline ends. The chain's CDR3 is CASVSNWGAYEQYF. As DNA, the CDR3 is TGTGCCAGCGTTTCGAACTGGGGGGCCTACGAGCAGTACTTC.